This T cell receptor beta chain is from a study of Graves' ophthalmopathy and Graves' hyperthyroidism (dated by TCRdb to the late 2010s). Regarding the complete study: Peripheral blood was collected before any treatment was given, at the time of initial diagnosis. In five or six hyperthyroidism patients, T-cell repertoires of thyroid tissue and blood were compared. An independent validation cohort comprised roughly 20 hyperthyroidism patients and over 15 patients who later progressed from hyperthyroidism to ophthalmopathy. To explore V-J signatures that distinguish ophthalmopathy from hyperthyroidism, a discovery set of more than 90 patients was enrolled, made up of 40 to 45 with ophthalmopathy and 57 with stable hyperthyroidism. In total, 120 to 150 blood samples were TCR-sequenced: approximately 42 ophthalmopathy, roughly 77 hyperthyroidism and about 17 hyperthyroidism-to-ophthalmopathy patients. Following sampling, methimazole starting at 30 mg daily was administered to hyperthyroidism patients, and high-dose intravenous methylprednisolone was administered to ophthalmopathy patients. TCR beta repertoire signatures were used to distinguish Graves' ophthalmopathy from Graves' hyperthyroidism and to predict progression to ophthalmopathy. The approximately 100 discovery patients were randomly divided into training and test sets at a 7:3 ratio.

There are many counts of this clonotype. Its antigen is unknown. Base quality data are lacking; no much larger clone is found one base away. Stable hyperthyroidism was defined as no progression to ophthalmopathy within 18 months of follow-up. Patients with hyperthyroidism were aged 18 to 65 years, had been newly diagnosed, and had a disease duration of less than 2 months. Patients with other autoimmune diseases, uncontrolled infections, pregnancy or lactation were excluded. Diagnosis was based on clinical symptoms, serum thyroxine, TRAb, thyroid ultrasound and orbital computed tomography. PBMCs were isolated from roughly 10 ml of fresh peripheral blood by Ficoll-Paque density gradient centrifugation. Total RNA was extracted with Trizol reagent and quality-checked on an Agilent 2100 Bioanalyzer. TCR beta CDR3 regions were amplified from RNA transcripts for repertoire sequencing. The first round of RT-PCR was done with HTBI primers and the Qiagen OneStep RT-PCR kit, and was followed by a second round of multiplex PCR, then size selection and purification. Sequencing of the libraries was carried out on an Illumina HiSeq2000 in paired-end mode with 100 bp reads. For the original study's pipeline: SOAPnuke was used to process the reads, removing any read that contained adapters or uncalled bases, had a mean Phred below 15, or lacked an exact match to the constant primer or identifier. High-quality paired reads were merged with COPE v1.2.5. Each unique nucleotide sequence was treated as a clonotype, and MiTCR v1.1 was used to align the clonotypes to the IMGT TRB V, D and J references. The analysis was limited to V-J combinations with a frequency above 0.0001, which together covered roughly 99% of repertoires. For each V-J combination, a TCR clonal expansion and chaos score was defined as the ratio of F50 clonal expansion to chaos observed in the TCRdist matrix. Welch's t-statistics and random forest were used to reduce the features to approximately 13 V-J combinations, which were then used as input to a naive Bayes classifier. The Morisita-Horn index was used to measure how similar the thyroid and blood repertoires were. The public reads were reanalyzed by TCRdb: fastp trimming at Q25, MiXCR alignment, in-frame beta chains only. All rows with the same CDR3 protein become a single entry with the most common DNA and genes. TCRdb's processing, not the authors', yielded these V and J calls. For this sample the table gives roughly 610,000 distinct CDR3 sequences, of which approximately 22% were detected only once. Together, the top ten hold roughly 6.9% of the sample.

Overall study outcomes, separate from this receptor: No statistical method was used to set the sample size in advance, and the investigators knew which group each participant was assigned to. Among expanded thyroid clonotypes with frequency above 0.001, most also showed up in blood, which suggests that blood repertoires may reflect the thyroid immune response. Ophthalmopathy was separated from stable hyperthyroidism by the 13-signature model with about 90% sensitivity and roughly 83% specificity in cross-validation and with 80%/75% in the test set. In validation, the model predicted ophthalmopathy progression with about 70% sensitivity and 72.22% specificity; some 13 predicted patients were CT-confirmed with GO in a median of 6.5 months.

After removal of 8 bases from V and 1 base from J, the junction retains 9 bases not matched to a gene. In the germline V gene, CDR1 corresponds to MNHEY and CDR2 to SVGEGT. The CDR3 numbers 16 residues from cysteine through phenylalanine. This entry keeps only the CDR3 DNA: 48 bases, framed from base 1. The V and J genes are TRBV6-2 or TRBV6-3 and TRBJ2-2; 8 of the junction bases match TRBD2. This clonotype was obtained from a woman younger than 35 with stable Graves' hyperthyroidism. Some clones in this sample may be carry-over from other donors' samples. Donor details come from another sample of the same person, matched by shared clones. The sequenced material came from peripheral blood. The DNA sequence is as follows: TGTGCCAGCGATGGGTCCGGGACTAGGAACACCGGGGAGCTGTTTTTT. It codes for CASDGSGTRNTGELFF.